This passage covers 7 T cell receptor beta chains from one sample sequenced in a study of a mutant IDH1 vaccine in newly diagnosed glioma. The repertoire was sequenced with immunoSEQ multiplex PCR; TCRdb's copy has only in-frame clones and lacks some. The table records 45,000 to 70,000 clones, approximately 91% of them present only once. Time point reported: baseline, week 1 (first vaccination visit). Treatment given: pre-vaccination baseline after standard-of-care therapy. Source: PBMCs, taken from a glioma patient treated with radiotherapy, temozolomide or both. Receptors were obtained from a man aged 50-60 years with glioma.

The CDR3 protein is CASSFGQDSAFF. The CDR3 DNA reads TGTGCCAGCAGCTTTGGACAGGATTCTGCTTTCTTT. The V call is TRBV7-8, the J call TRBJ1-1; 7 bases align to TRBD1. The trim removed 3 bases at V and 11 bases at J, leaving 6 bases unmatched. The germline V gene encodes CDR1 SGHVS and CDR2 FQNEAQ. This CDR3 spans 12 amino acids.

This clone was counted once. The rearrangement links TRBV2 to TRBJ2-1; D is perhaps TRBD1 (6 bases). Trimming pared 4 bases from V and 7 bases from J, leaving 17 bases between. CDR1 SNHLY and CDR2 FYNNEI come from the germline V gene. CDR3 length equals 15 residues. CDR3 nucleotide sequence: TGTGCCAGCAGTGGTACAGGAGTGGGGACAAATGAGCAGTTCTTC. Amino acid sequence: CASSGTGVGTNEQFF.

The DNA of the CDR3 is TGTGCCTATGACAGGGGGGGGGTGAACACTGAAGCTTTCTTT. It is translated as CAYDRGGVNTEAFF. V usage is TRBV30 and J usage is TRBJ1-1; 9 bases line up with TRBD1. CDR3 size: 14 residues. V lost 7 bases, J lost 0 bases, and 6 bases stayed unmatched. CDR1 GTSNPN and CDR2 SVGIG come from the germline V gene (reference sequence).

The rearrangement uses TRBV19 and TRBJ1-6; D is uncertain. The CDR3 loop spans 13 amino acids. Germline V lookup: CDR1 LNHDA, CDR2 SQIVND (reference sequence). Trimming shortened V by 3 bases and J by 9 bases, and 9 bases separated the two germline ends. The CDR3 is CASSINSLSPLHF. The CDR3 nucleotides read TGTGCCAGTAGTATTAACAGTCTTTCACCCCTCCACTTT. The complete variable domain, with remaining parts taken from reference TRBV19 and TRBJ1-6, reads DGGITQSPKYLFRKEGQNVTLSCEQNLNHDAMYWYRQDPGQGLRLIYYSQIVNDFQKGDIAEGYSVSREKKESFPLTVTSAQKNPTAFYLCASSINSLSPLHFGNGTRLTVT.

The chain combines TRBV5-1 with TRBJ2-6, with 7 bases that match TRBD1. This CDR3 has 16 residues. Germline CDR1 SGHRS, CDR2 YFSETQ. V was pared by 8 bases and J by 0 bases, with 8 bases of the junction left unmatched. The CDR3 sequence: CASSGQAYSGANVLTF. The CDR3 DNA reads TGCGCCAGTTCAGGACAGGCGTACTCTGGGGCCAACGTCCTGACTTTC.

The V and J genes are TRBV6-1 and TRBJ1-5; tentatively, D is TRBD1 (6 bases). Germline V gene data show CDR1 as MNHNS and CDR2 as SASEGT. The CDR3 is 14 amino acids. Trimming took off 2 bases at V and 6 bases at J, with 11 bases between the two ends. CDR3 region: CASSEIWGAQPQHF. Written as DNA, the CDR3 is TGTGCCAGCAGTGAAATATGGGGGGCTCAGCCCCAGCATTTT.

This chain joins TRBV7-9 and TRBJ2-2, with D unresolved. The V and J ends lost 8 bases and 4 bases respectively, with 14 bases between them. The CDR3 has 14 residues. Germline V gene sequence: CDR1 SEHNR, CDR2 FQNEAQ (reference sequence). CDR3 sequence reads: CASEVGISTGELFF. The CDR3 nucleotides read TGTGCCAGCGAAGTGGGGATATCCACCGGGGAGCTGTTTTTT.